This passage covers 8 T cell receptor beta chains from one sample sequenced in a study of blood T cells in healthy people across ages. Sample-barcoded 5' priming and a J-beta primer mix drove a second PCR of roughly 6 to 12 cycles. TCRdb reprocessed the 5' RACE reads with MiXCR, giving one entry per CDR3 protein. The sample lists about 680,000 distinct CDR3 sequences, over 45% occurring once. Sequencing was performed on blood. These receptors were collected from a woman aged 60-75 years in good health.

The rearrangement uses TRBV7-2 and TRBJ2-3; 10 bases agree with TRBD2. CDR1 and CDR2 from the germline V gene are SGHTA and FQGNSA. The CDR3 length is 12 residues. The V gene end was trimmed by 6 bases and the J gene end by 9 bases; junction bases not matched to a gene: 3. The CDR3 DNA reads as TGTGCCAGCAGTCGACTAGCGGGCACGCAGTATTTT. Translation: CASSRLAGTQYF.

The chain recombines TRBV28 with TRBJ2-1, with D uncertain. Germline CDR1 is MDHEN and CDR2 is SYDVKM. The CDR3 contains 13 residues. V was pared by 2 bases and J by 7 bases, with 9 bases between. As DNA, the CDR3 is TGTGCCAGCAGTTTAGTGCAGACTAATGAGCAGTTCTTC. This codes for CASSLVQTNEQFF.

The table lists this clonotype with many counts. This rearrangement joins TRBV6-6 to TRBJ2-1; possibly TRBD2 for D (6 bases). The CDR3 runs to 15 residues. Trimming took off 4 bases at V and 2 bases at J, with 12 bases between the two ends. The germline V gene has CDR1 MNHNY and CDR2 SVGAGI (reference sequence). CDR3 DNA sequence: TGTGCCAGCAGTTTCGAGGAGGGAACCTACAATGAGCAGTTCTTC. Amino acid sequence: CASSFEEGTYNEQFF.

In regard to this clonotype: With a much larger clone just one base away, this may be a read error. This chain connects TRBV20-1 to TRBJ2-7, with TRBD2 as a possible D gene (5 bases). This CDR3 region has 12 residues. Germline values: CDR1 DFQATT, CDR2 SNEGSKA (reference sequence). V gave up 4 bases and J gave up 5 bases, with 12 bases separating them. The CDR3 is CSATTSSDEQYF. The CDR3 DNA reads as TGCAGTGCTACCACTAGTTCCGACGAGCAGTACTTC.

The table lists this clonotype with a few counts. The rearrangement joins TRBV20-1 to TRBJ2-1, with 12 bases lining up with TRBD2. The germline gives CDR1 DFQATT, CDR2 SNEGSKA (reference sequence). Trimming cost V 3 bases and J 6 bases; bases outside gene matches: 9. The CDR3 totals 16 residues. CDR3 protein: CSASSLAGGSFNEQFF. In DNA, the CDR3 is TGCAGTGCTAGTTCCCTAGCGGGAGGGTCTTTCAATGAGCAGTTCTTC.

This clonotype was recorded only once. The rearrangement uses TRBV6-5 and TRBJ2-3; TRBD2 might be the D (5 bases). The CDR3 is 14 residues long. V dropped 7 bases and J dropped 0 bases, with 11 bases sitting between them. Germline CDR1 MNHEY, CDR2 SVGAGI. This chain's CDR3 is CASTRGLSTDTQYF. CDR3 sequence (DNA): TGTGCCAGCACACGCGGGCTCAGCACAGATACGCAGTATTTT.

The J gene is TRBJ1-1, the V gene TRBV12-3 or TRBV12-4; D ambiguous. CDR3 length: 11 residues. V lost 7 bases to trimming and J lost 8 bases, with 11 bases between them. Here the CDR3 DNA reads TGTGCCAGCACTCTGGAGCGAGAAGCTTTCTTT. It is translated as CASTLEREAFF.

This clonotype has a single count. The V gene is TRBV27, the J gene TRBJ1-5; D gene unclear. Trimming took off 5 bases at V and 0 bases at J, with 11 bases between the two ends. This CDR3 is 15 amino acids long. Germline V gives CDR1 MNHEY, CDR2 SMNVEV (reference sequence). The CDR3 sequence is CASSPGLYSNQPQHF. Written as DNA, the CDR3 is TGTGCCAGCAGTCCGGGCCTTTATAGCAATCAGCCCCAGCATTTT.